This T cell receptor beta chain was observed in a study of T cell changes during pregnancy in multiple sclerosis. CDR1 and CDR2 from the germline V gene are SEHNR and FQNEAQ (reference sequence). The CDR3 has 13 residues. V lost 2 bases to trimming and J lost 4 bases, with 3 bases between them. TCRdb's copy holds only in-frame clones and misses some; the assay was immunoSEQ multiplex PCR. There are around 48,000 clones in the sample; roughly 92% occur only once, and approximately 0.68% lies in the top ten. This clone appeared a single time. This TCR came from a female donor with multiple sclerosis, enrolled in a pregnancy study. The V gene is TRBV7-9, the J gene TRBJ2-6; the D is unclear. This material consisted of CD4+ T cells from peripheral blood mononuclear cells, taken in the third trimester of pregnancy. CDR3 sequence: CASSLLGANVLTF. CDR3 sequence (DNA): TGTGCCAGCAGCTTACTGGGGGCCAACGTCCTGACTTTC.